The text below deals with one T cell receptor (beta chain). The antigen remains unidentified. With 1 base removed from V and 1 base from J, the gap between germline ends came to 11 bases. Germline V lookup: CDR1 SGHKS, CDR2 YYEKEE (reference sequence). The CDR3 is 16 amino acids. The data originate from a study of regulatory T cells in long-lasting Graves disease. Regarding the study as a whole: Persistent patients had more shared public clonotypes (around 2,500) than new patients (approximately 970). Investigators studied peripheral blood only, not thyroid tissue.

Time point reported: newly diagnosed GD, antithyroid drugs for less than 3 months. The TCR library was prepared using RNA isolated from PBMCs. The TCR beta library used iRepertoire HTBI primers with Arm-PCR amplification of CDR3. TCRdb ran MiXCR on the multiplex PCR reads and lists one entry per CDR3 protein. The profile covers approximately 490,000 distinct CDR3 sequences, with 15% to 20% appearing a single time and more than 9% taken by the ten largest. These data were likewise used in another study, on T cells in Graves' hyperthyroidism and ophthalmopathy. That source notes: TCR CDR3 regions were first amplified by RT-PCR with HTBI primers. Most expanded thyroid clonotypes above 0.001 recurred in blood.

The sequences come from peripheral blood mononuclear cells (PBMCs), collected at new diagnosis, from a patient treated with antithyroid drugs. The chain couples TRBV5-5 to TRBJ2-2; D is perhaps TRBD1 (7 bases). The sequence was obtained from a man aged 35-49 years with Graves disease. The CDR3 reads CASSLFQGGNTGELFF. The CDR3 DNA follows: TGTGCCAGCAGCTTGTTCCAGGGGGGGAACACCGGGGAGCTGTTTTTT.